This TCR beta chain comes out of a study of blood T cell repertoires in COVID-19. Study in general: Spain, Italy and the United States supplied samples that represented acute and convalescent COVID-19. PBMCs, B-cell-depleted T cells, or T cells provided the cDNA or gDNA that made up the material.

The CDR3 has 14 residues. Germline V gene data show CDR1 as SGHRS and CDR2 as YFSETQ. V dropped 0 bases and J dropped 3 bases, with 8 bases sitting between them. Followed longitudinally, the Seattle patients had been enrolled during active infection. Original processing methods: Amplification from reference gene primers served as the basis for estimated nucleated cell counts. The data were produced by immunoSEQ multiplex PCR, yet TCRdb's version contains in-frame clones alone and is incomplete. V and J calls and clone size are given by that table; D and trimming were obtained from the DNA. The repertoire has nearly 300,000 clones, 65% to 85% of them found once; the top ten carry roughly 1.6%.

The V and J genes are TRBV5-1 and TRBJ2-3; D perhaps matches TRBD2 (6 bases). The TCR sequence derives from a human donor with COVID-19, enrolled during active disease. The donor label of this sample is uncertain. The sample consisted of peripheral blood. Here the CDR3 reads CASSLEGRTDTQYF. In nucleotides, the CDR3 is TGCGCCAGCAGCTTGGAAGGGAGGACAGATACGCAGTATTTT. Using reference TRBV5-1 and TRBJ2-3 for the parts outside the CDR3, the full variable domain is KAGVTQTPRYLIKTRGQQVTLSCSPISGHRSVSWYQQTPGQGLQFLFEYFSETQRNKGNFPGRFSGRQFSNSRSEMNVSTLELGDSALYLCASSLEGRTDTQYFGPGTRLTVL.